The 31 T cell receptor beta chains given below trace back to one sample, sequenced in a study of OX40 agonist ivuxolimab in advanced cancers. Only in-frame clones appear in the TCRdb table, and some are missing; sequencing was by immunoSEQ multiplex PCR. The top ten hold over 2.5% of the sample, which has about 66,000 clones, roughly 87% seen once. Sequenced here: CD4+ or CD8+ T cells sorted from blood, sampled in a trial of the OX40 agonist ivuxolimab. The receptors shown here come from an adult with an advanced solid tumor such as melanoma, head and neck, liver or kidney cancer.

The CDR3 sequence is CASSSRGPDTQYF. DNA for the CDR3: TGTGCCAGCAGCAGCCGAGGCCCAGATACGCAGTATTTT. The chain carries TRBV5-6 and TRBJ2-3; D ambiguous. CDR3 length: 13 amino acids. Trimming removed 4 bases at V and 4 bases at J, with 10 bases between. The germline V gene encodes CDR1 SGHDT and CDR2 YYEEEE.

The rearrangement uses TRBV4-1 and TRBJ2-7; D remains ambiguous. The length of the CDR3 is 14 residues. V lost 1 base and J 2 bases, leaving 9 bases between the germline ends. CDR1 is MGHRA, CDR2 YSYEKL, per germline. The CDR3 DNA reads TGCGCCAGCAGCCAAGGGCCGGAACCCTACGAGCAGTACTTC. The encoded protein is CASSQGPEPYEQYF.

The chain combines TRBV2 with TRBJ1-1; D gene uncertain. V lost 6 bases and J lost 1, with 6 bases in between. CDR1 is SNHLY, CDR2 FYNNEI, per germline. This CDR3 contains 12 residues. The CDR3: CASRDPNTEAFF. CDR3 nucleotides: TGTGCCAGCAGAGACCCGAACACTGAAGCTTTCTTT.

DNA for the CDR3: TGTGCCAGCAGCTTACCTAGCGGGAGCTACGAGCAGTACTTC. Its protein product is CASSLPSGSYEQYF. This chain connects TRBV7-8 to TRBJ2-7, with 10 positions matching TRBD2. The J segment lost 3 bases and the V segment lost 2 bases, leaving 1 base of the junction unmatched. The CDR3 runs to 14 residues. Germline V lookup: CDR1 SGHVS, CDR2 FQNEAQ. The full variable domain, with the rest looked up from reference TRBV7-8 and TRBJ2-7, is GAGVSQSPRYKVAKRGQDVALRCDPISGHVSLFWYQQALGQGPEFLTYFQNEAQLDKSGLPSDRFFAERPEGSVSTLKIQRTQQEDSAVYLCASSLPSGSYEQYFGPGTRLTVT.

CDR3 coding DNA: TGTGCCATACAGGGAGACACCGGGGAGCTGTTTTTT. It specifies CAIQGDTGELFF. The rearrangement uses TRBV10-3 and TRBJ2-2; possibly TRBD1 for D (6 bases). Trimming took off 9 bases at V and 3 bases at J, with 8 bases between the two ends. Germline V gene sequence: CDR1 ENHRY, CDR2 SYGVKD. The CDR3 length is 12 residues.

The V gene is TRBV28, the J gene TRBJ2-5; TRBD1 matches 11 bases. CDR1 and CDR2 from the germline V gene are MDHEN and SYDVKM. The length of the CDR3 is 15 residues. The junction had 4 bases not matched to a gene; V was cut back by 2 bases and J by 5 bases. CDR3 DNA sequence: TGTGCCAGCAGTTTAATGGGACAGGGGGAGGAGACCCAGTACTTC. It translates to CASSLMGQGEETQYF.

The chain has TRBV27 and TRBJ1-1, with D possibly matching TRBD1 (6 bases). V was trimmed by 8 bases and J by 1 base, leaving 17 bases between them. Germline-derived CDR1 and CDR2 are MNHEY and SMNVEV (reference sequence). The CDR3 spans 15 residues. The CDR3 nucleotides read TGTGCCAGCGCCGAGTGGGGGGGCGCGAACACTGAAGCTTTCTTT. It encodes CASAEWGGANTEAFF.

The V and J genes are TRBV6-1 and TRBJ2-7; D is unclear. Per germline, CDR1 MNHNS and CDR2 SASEGT. This CDR3 spans 12 amino acids. The V end lost 8 bases, the J end lost 6 bases, and 14 bases lay between the germline ends. CDR3 protein: CASGYNMAEQYF. The CDR3 coding sequence is TGTGCCAGCGGATACAACATGGCCGAGCAGTACTTC.

The chain joins TRBV13 to TRBJ2-3; no definite D call. The CDR3 consists of 14 residues. In germline, CDR1 is PRHDT, CDR2 FYEKMQ (reference sequence). Trimming took 2 bases from V and 2 from J, leaving 8 bases between them. CDR3 bases: TGTGCCAGCAGCTTATTTAGGCCCACAGATACGCAGTATTTT. The encoded protein is CASSLFRPTDTQYF.

The chain is built from TRBV4-2 and TRBJ2-1; a weak D match, TRBD2 (5 bases). Trimming removed 6 bases from V and 0 bases from J, with 15 bases in between. The length of the CDR3 is 16 residues. Germline V gene data show CDR1 as LGHNA and CDR2 as YNFKEQ. The CDR3 reads CASRRAAESSYNEQFF. The CDR3 DNA follows: TGTGCCAGCAGGCGAGCAGCGGAGAGCTCCTACAATGAGCAGTTCTTC.

The rearrangement uses TRBV6-6 and TRBJ2-5; D possibly corresponds to TRBD1 (6 bases). V lost 6 bases, J lost 4 bases, and 12 bases lay in between. The CDR3 totals 13 residues. Germline V gene lookup returns CDR1 MNHNY and CDR2 SVGAGI (reference sequence). DNA of the CDR3: TGTGCCAGCAGGGGGGCGGCCGGAGAGACCCAGTACTTC. Residues: CASRGAAGETQYF.

This clone showed up just a few times. This chain connects TRBV13 to TRBJ2-7; 8 bases are a match to TRBD1. V lost 0 bases and J lost 5; bases outside the gene matches: 9. CDR3 length: 16 residues. Germline CDR1 is PRHDT and CDR2 is FYEKMQ (reference sequence). CDR3 amino acids: CASSLGGQGGENEQYF. In DNA form, the CDR3 reads TGTGCCAGCAGCTTAGGCGGACAGGGCGGGGAGAACGAGCAGTACTTC.

The V call is TRBV7-9, the J call TRBJ1-1, with D possibly TRBD1 on 6 matching bases. CDR3 length equals 13 residues. In germline, CDR1 is SEHNR, CDR2 FQNEAQ (reference sequence). Trimming cost V 1 base and J 8 bases, with 11 bases left between them. Here the CDR3 reads CASSLGGADEAFF. The CDR3 DNA is TGTGCCAGCAGCTTAGGGGGGGCTGACGAAGCTTTCTTT. Full variable domain (outside the CDR3, taken from reference TRBV7-9 and TRBJ1-1): DTGVSQNPRHKITKRGQNVTFRCDPISEHNRLYWYRQTLGQGPEFLTYFQNEAQLEKSRLLSDRFSAERPKGSFSTLEIQRTEQGDSAMYLCASSLGGADEAFFGQGTRLTVV.

The chain couples TRBV19 to TRBJ2-1; 10 nucleotides agree with TRBD1. Trimming cost V 4 bases and J 7 bases; bases outside gene matches: 7. Per the germline V gene, CDR1 is LNHDA and CDR2 is SQIVND (reference sequence). CDR3 size: 15 residues. The CDR3 reads CASSTQGTGENEQFF. The CDR3 region has the DNA TGTGCCAGTAGTACCCAAGGGACAGGGGAAAATGAGCAGTTCTTC.

The chain employs TRBV7-9 and TRBJ2-1; 10 bases map to TRBD1. J was trimmed by 5 bases and V by 4 bases; bases with no gene match: 5. The CDR3 is 15 residues long. Germline CDR1 and CDR2: SEHNR and FQNEAQ (reference sequence). CDR3 in DNA: TGTGCCAGCAGCTCCGGGACAGGGGCGAACAATGAGCAGTTCTTC. Amino acids: CASSSGTGANNEQFF.

The rearrangement links TRBV10-3 to TRBJ2-1; perhaps TRBD2 as D (6 bases). CDR1 and CDR2 from the germline V gene are ENHRY and SYGVKD. The CDR3 contains 14 residues. V lost 4 bases to trimming and J lost 8 bases, with 15 bases between them. CDR3 DNA sequence: TGTGCCATCAGTGCAGGACTATCTTTAGATGAGCAGTTCTTC. Translated, it gives CAISAGLSLDEQFF.

The chain couples TRBV4-2 to TRBJ1-5, with no clear D. Germline V gene data show CDR1 as LGHNA and CDR2 as YNFKEQ. The V gene lost 0 bases and the J gene lost 4 bases, with 7 bases spanning the gap. The CDR3 is 14 residues long. The CDR3 loop reads CASSQDFGNQPQHF. The CDR3 DNA follows: TGTGCCAGCAGCCAAGATTTCGGAAATCAGCCCCAGCATTTT.

The chain uses TRBV5-1 and TRBJ1-2, with D perhaps TRBD1 (5 bases). With 4 bases removed from V and 0 bases from J, the gap between germline ends came to 10 bases. CDR3 length: 14 amino acids. The germline gives CDR1 SGHRS, CDR2 YFSETQ. CDR3 nucleotide sequence: TGCGCCAGCAGCGAGGGACGGCCTAACTATGGCTACACCTTC. Its translation is CASSEGRPNYGYTF.

The chain combines TRBV18 with TRBJ2-6; D uncertain. CDR1 is KGHSH and CDR2 is LQKENI in the germline V gene. V lost 5 bases and J lost 0, with 5 bases in between. The CDR3 contains 14 residues. CDR3 sequence reads: CASSSFSGANVLTF. Here the CDR3 DNA reads TGTGCCAGCTCATCGTTCTCTGGGGCCAACGTCCTGACTTTC.

This clone was counted a few times. The rearrangement joins TRBV7-2 to TRBJ2-5, with a weak D call TRBD1 (7 bases). The V and J ends lost 3 bases and 7 bases respectively, with 15 bases between them. Germline-derived CDR1 and CDR2 are SGHTA and FQGNSA. The length of the CDR3 is 14 residues. CDR3 coding DNA: TGTGCCAGCAGCTTTCAGGGGGGTCTGGGGACCCAGTACTTC. Protein sequence: CASSFQGGLGTQYF.

The chain has TRBV19 and TRBJ2-3, with 11 bases lining up with TRBD1. CDR3 length: 16 amino acids. CDR1 LNHDA and CDR2 SQIVND come from the germline V gene (reference sequence). The V gene end was trimmed by 5 bases and the J gene end by 4 bases; junction bases not matched to a gene: 8. CDR3 loop: CASSAPGTGGPDTQYF. The CDR3 DNA reads as TGTGCCAGTAGTGCTCCCGGGACAGGGGGTCCAGATACGCAGTATTTT.

This clone was seen a handful of times. DNA of the CDR3: TGTGCCAGCAGCCAAGACCATGGGCAGGGGGGCTTTTTGGACGAGCAGTACTTC. It is translated as CASSQDHGQGGFLDEQYF. The chain links TRBV4-2 to TRBJ2-7; TRBD1 is a possible D gene (7 bases). Germline CDR1 and CDR2: LGHNA and YNFKEQ. The CDR3 has 18 residues. The V end lost 0 bases, the J end lost 5 bases, and 23 bases lay between the germline ends.

This chain uses TRBV28 with TRBJ2-7; D call uncertain. Trimming took off 6 bases at V and 2 bases at J, with 17 bases between the two ends. Germline lookup yields CDR1 MDHEN and CDR2 SYDVKM. The CDR3 runs to 15 residues. CDR3 loop: CASSPSFPLPYEQYF. CDR3 sequence (DNA): TGTGCCAGCAGCCCATCTTTCCCCCTCCCCTACGAGCAGTACTTC.

This clone was recorded only once. The V and J genes are TRBV9 and TRBJ2-1, with 8 bases lining up with TRBD2. The V and J ends lost 0 bases and 0 bases, in that order; junction bases with no gene match: 2. From germline, CDR1 is SGDLS and CDR2 YYNGEE. The CDR3 is made up of 16 amino acids. CDR3 region: CASSVGSGSSYNEQFF. CDR3 sequence (DNA): TGTGCCAGCAGCGTAGGGAGCGGGAGCTCCTACAATGAGCAGTTCTTC. The full variable domain, in which reference TRBV9 and TRBJ2-1 provide the parts outside the CDR3, is DSGVTQTPKHLITATGQRVTLRCSPRSGDLSVYWYQQSLDQGLQFLIQYYNGEERAKGNILERFSAQQFPDLHSELNLSSLELGDSALYFCASSVGSGSSYNEQFFGPGTRLTVL.

The chain combines TRBV14 with TRBJ2-1, with D possibly TRBD2 on 6 matching bases. Trimming shortened V by 2 bases and J by 5 bases, and 25 bases separated the two germline ends. This CDR3 region has 19 residues. Germline V gives CDR1 SGHDN, CDR2 FVKESK. The CDR3 reads CASSQLPTGLATGDNEQFF. As DNA, the CDR3 is TGTGCCAGCAGCCAACTACCGACGGGCCTAGCAACGGGGGACAATGAGCAGTTCTTC.

The table lists this clone with a count of one. The chain has TRBV2 and TRBJ2-5, with D possibly TRBD1 on 5 matching bases. The CDR3 is 14 residues long. Germline CDR1 reads SNHLY; CDR2 reads FYNNEI. With 9 bases removed from V and 4 bases from J, the gap between germline ends came to 18 bases. The CDR3 spells CAREGVLVGETQYF. In DNA form, the CDR3 reads TGTGCCAGAGAAGGGGTTCTGGTAGGAGAGACCCAGTACTTC.

The chain recombines TRBV7-3 with TRBJ1-4; D is unresolved. V shed 5 bases and J shed 7 bases, with 11 bases lying between them. Germline lookup yields CDR1 SGHTA and CDR2 FQGTGA. The CDR3 covers 13 residues. The CDR3 spells CASSPDPPEKLFF. As DNA, the CDR3 is TGTGCCAGCAGCCCAGACCCCCCTGAAAAACTGTTTTTT.

The CDR3 loop reads CASSQRAAVYGYTF. The CDR3 DNA is TGCGCCAGCAGCCAAAGAGCAGCCGTCTATGGCTACACCTTC. The V gene is TRBV4-1, the J gene TRBJ1-2; no reliable D call. The CDR3 is made up of 14 amino acids. Per germline, CDR1 MGHRA and CDR2 YSYEKL. The V end lost 2 bases, the J end lost 4 bases, and 11 bases lay between the germline ends.

This chain links TRBV11-1 with TRBJ2-1; D is tentatively TRBD1 or TRBD2 (6 bases each). Germline CDR1 reads SGHAT; CDR2 reads FQDESV (reference sequence). Trimming took 4 bases from V and 7 from J, leaving 23 bases between them. The length of the CDR3 is 17 residues. CDR3 loop: CASSSRGGTSLGNEQFF. DNA for the CDR3: TGTGCCAGCAGCTCCAGGGGAGGCACTAGTTTGGGGAATGAGCAGTTCTTC.

The chain links TRBV5-1 to TRBJ1-2; TRBD1 agrees at 7 bases. V was clipped by 0 bases and J by 8 bases; unmatched bases: 7. CDR3 length equals 14 residues. The germline V gene encodes CDR1 SGHRS and CDR2 YFSETQ. CDR3 region: CASSLGDRAEGYTF. The DNA of the CDR3 is TGCGCCAGCAGCTTGGGCGACAGGGCGGAGGGCTACACCTTC.

This clone turned up a few times. The rearrangement joins TRBV4-1 to TRBJ2-7; 9 nucleotides align to TRBD2. Unmatched junction bases numbered 14, after V lost 1 base and J lost 10 bases. CDR3 size: 16 residues. Germline CDR1 MGHRA, CDR2 YSYEKL. For the CDR3, the DNA is TGCGCCAGCAGCCAAGTGGCTAGCGGGGACCCTACGAGCCAGTACTTC. Protein product: CASSQVASGDPTSQYF.